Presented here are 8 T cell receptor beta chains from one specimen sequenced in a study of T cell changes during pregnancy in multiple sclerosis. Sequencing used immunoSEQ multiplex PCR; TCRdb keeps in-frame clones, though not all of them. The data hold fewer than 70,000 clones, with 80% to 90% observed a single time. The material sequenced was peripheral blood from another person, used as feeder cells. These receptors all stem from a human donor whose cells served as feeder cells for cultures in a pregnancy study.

The CDR3 spells CASSPGRMYYEQYF. The CDR3 DNA reads TGTGCCAGCAGCCCCGGACGAATGTACTACGAGCAGTACTTC. The V gene is TRBV7-6, the J gene TRBJ2-7; the D is unclear. Deletions cut 5 bases from V and 3 bases from J, with 14 bases between. This CDR3 is 14 amino acids long. Germline CDR1 and CDR2: SGHVS and FNYEAQ.

CDR3 DNA: TGTGCCAGTAGCATCCCCAAAGGACCAAATTGGGGTCAGCCCCAGCATTTT. This encodes CASSIPKGPNWGQPQHF. This chain uses TRBV19 with TRBJ1-5; D is undetermined. This CDR3 contains 17 residues. The V gene lost 6 bases and the J gene lost 6 bases, with 24 bases spanning the gap. Per the germline V gene, CDR1 is LNHDA and CDR2 is SQIVND (reference sequence).

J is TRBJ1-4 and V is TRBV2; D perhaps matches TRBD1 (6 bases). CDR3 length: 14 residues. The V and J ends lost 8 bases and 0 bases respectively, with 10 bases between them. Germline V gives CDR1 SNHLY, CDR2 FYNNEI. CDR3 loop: CASRRQATNEKLFF. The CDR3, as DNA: TGTGCCAGCCGCAGACAGGCAACTAATGAAAAACTGTTTTTT.

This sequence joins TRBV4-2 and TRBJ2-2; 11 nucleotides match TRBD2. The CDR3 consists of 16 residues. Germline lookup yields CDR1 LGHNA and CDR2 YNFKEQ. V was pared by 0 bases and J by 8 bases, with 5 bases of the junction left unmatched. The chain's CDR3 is CASSQDVASGRGELFF. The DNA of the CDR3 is TGTGCCAGCAGCCAAGATGTAGCTAGCGGGAGGGGGGAGCTGTTTTTT.

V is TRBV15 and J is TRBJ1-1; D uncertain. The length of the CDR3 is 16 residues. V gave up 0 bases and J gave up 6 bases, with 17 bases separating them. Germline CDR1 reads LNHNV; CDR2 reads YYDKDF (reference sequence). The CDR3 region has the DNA TGTGCCACCAGCAGAGATCGGGCCCTCCTTGGCGCTGAAGCTTTCTTT. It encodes CATSRDRALLGAEAFF.

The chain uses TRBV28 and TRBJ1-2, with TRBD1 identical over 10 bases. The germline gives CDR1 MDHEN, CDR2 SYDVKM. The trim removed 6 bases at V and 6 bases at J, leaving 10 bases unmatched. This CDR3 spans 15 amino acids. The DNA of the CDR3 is TGTGCCAGCAGCTTGGACTGGACAGGGGGGCATGGCTACACCTTC. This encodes CASSLDWTGGHGYTF.

The CDR3 nucleotides read TGCGCCAGCAGCTCCGGGACTAGCGCCTCCTCCTACAATGAGCAGTTCTTC. Residues: CASSSGTSASSYNEQFF. The rearrangement uses TRBV4-1 and TRBJ2-1, with 10 positions matching TRBD2. The V gene end was trimmed by 5 bases and the J gene end by 0 bases; junction bases not matched to a gene: 7. The CDR3 has 17 residues. Germline V lookup: CDR1 MGHRA, CDR2 YSYEKL.

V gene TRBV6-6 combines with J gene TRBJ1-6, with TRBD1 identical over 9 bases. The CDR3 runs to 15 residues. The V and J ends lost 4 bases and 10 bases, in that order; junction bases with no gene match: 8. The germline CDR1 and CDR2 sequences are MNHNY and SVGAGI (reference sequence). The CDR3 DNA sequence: TGTGCCAGCAGTTCTCCGGGACAGGGCGGCTCACCCCTCCACTTT. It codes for CASSSPGQGGSPLHF.